This TCR beta chain is drawn from a study of blood T cell repertoires in COVID-19. Across the study: Donors in the United States, Italy and Spain gave samples during acute or convalescent COVID-19.

In the original processing: It was from reference gene primer amplification that nucleated cell counts were estimated. Sequencing was performed with immunoSEQ multiplex PCR; in TCRdb, only in-frame clones are kept and a portion is missing. D and trimming come from the DNA, and the V and J calls and clone size come from that table. The table has about 110,000 clones, over 80% seen once. V trimming: 1 base; J trimming: 11 bases; junction bases outside the gene matches: 13. The CDR3 runs to 16 residues. Germline V gene sequence: CDR1 SGHNT, CDR2 YYREEE (reference sequence). The sequenced material came from peripheral blood. The J gene is TRBJ1-4, the V gene TRBV5-4, with TRBD1 identical over 8 bases. This TCR derives from a human donor in a cohort sampled during active COVID-19. The CDR3 spells CASSLIRGQGAGKLFF. The DNA for the CDR3 is TGTGCCAGCAGCTTGATTCGGGGGCAGGGGGCGGGGAAACTGTTTTTT.